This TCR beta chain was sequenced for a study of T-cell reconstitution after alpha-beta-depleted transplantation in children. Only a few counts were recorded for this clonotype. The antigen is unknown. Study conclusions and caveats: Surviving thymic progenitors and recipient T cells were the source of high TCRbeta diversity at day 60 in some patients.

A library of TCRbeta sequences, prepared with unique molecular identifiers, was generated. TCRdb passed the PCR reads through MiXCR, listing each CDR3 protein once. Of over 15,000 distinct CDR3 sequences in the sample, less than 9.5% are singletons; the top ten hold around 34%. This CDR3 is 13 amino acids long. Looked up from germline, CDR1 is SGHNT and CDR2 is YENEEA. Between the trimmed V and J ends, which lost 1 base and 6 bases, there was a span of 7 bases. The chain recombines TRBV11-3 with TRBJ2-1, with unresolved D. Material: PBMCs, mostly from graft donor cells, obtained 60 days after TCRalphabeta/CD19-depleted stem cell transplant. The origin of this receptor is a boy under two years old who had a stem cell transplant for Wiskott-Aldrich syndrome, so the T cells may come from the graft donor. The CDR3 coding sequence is TGTGCCAGCAGCTTAGGACGCGGCAATGAGCAGTTCTTC. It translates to CASSLGRGNEQFF.